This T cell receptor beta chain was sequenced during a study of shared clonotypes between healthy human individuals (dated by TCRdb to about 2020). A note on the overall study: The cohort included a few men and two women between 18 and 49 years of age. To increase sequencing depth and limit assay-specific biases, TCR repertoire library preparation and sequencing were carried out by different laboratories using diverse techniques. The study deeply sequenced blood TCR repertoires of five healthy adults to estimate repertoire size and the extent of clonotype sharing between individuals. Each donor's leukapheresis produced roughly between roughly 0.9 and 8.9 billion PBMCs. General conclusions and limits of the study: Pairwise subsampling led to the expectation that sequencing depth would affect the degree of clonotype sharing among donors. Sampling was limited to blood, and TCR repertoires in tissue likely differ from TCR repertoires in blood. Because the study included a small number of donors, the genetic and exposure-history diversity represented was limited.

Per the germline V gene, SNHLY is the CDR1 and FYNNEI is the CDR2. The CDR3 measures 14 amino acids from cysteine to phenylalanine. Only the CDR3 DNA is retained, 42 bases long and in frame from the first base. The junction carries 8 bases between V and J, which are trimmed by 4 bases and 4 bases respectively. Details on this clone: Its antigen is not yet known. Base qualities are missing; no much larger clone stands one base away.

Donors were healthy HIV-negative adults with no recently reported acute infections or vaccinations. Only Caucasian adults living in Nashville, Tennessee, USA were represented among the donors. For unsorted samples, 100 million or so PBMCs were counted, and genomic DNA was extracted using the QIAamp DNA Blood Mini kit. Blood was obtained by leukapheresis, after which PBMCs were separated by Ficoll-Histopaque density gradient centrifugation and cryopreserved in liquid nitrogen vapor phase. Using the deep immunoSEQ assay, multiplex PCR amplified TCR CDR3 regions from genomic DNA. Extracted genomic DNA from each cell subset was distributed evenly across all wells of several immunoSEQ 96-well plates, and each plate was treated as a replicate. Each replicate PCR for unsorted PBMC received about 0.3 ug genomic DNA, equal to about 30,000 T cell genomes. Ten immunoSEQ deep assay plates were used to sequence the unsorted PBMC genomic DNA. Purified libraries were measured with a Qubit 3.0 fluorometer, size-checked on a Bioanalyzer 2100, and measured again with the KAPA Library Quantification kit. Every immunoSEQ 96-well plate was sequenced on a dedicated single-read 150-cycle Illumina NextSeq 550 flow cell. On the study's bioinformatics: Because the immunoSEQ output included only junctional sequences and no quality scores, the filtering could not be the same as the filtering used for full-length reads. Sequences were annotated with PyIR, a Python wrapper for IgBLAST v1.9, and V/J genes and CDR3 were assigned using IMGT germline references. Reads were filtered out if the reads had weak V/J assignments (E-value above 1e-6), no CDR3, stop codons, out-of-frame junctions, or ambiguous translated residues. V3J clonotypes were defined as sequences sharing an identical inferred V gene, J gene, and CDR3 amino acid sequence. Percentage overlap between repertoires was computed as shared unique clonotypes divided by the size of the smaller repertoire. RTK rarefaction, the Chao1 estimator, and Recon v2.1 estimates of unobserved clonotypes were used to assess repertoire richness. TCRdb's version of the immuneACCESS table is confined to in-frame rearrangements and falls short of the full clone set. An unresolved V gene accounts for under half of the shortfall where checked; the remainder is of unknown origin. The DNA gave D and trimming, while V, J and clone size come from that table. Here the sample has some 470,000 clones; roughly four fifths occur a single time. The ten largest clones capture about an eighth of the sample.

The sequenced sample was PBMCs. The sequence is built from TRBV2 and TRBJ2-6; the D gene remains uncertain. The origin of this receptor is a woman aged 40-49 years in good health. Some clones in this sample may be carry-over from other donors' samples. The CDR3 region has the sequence CASSGGNGANVLTF. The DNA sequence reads TGTGCCAGCAGTGGGGGAAACGGGGCCAACGTCCTGACTTTC.